This T cell receptor beta chain was retrieved from a study of early T cells in non-severe SARS-CoV-2 infection. Whole-study context: Chains were unpaired, as sequencing was done on bulk RNA from unsorted whole blood. Findings and limits, study-wide: Matching results from VDJdb favored anti-spike CD8 responses, leaving private and CD4 specificities undetected.

Germline trimming cut 9 bases from V and 4 bases from J; bases unmatched to any gene: 8. The CDR3 length is 14 residues. Per the germline V gene, CDR1 is SGHRS and CDR2 is YFSETQ. As to this clonotype: The antigen is unknown.

Tagging with unique molecular identifiers was applied to individual cDNA molecules. TCRdb processed the 5' RACE reads anew with MiXCR; each CDR3 protein has one entry. Of around 67,000 distinct CDR3 sequences in the sample, over 10% were seen once. This sequence originates from an adult who was a healthcare worker with PCR-confirmed SARS-CoV-2 infection or an uninfected control (not recorded which). The sequenced sample was whole blood, obtained at baseline. The chain uses TRBV5-1 and TRBJ1-1, with 11 bases fitting TRBD1. CDR3: CATSWTGGSTEAFF. CDR3 in DNA: TGCGCCACCTCATGGACAGGGGGCTCCACTGAAGCTTTCTTT.